This T cell receptor (beta chain) was identified during a study of T cell clonotyping in hematopoietic cell transplantation. Whole-study findings and limits: Few recipient clonotypes overlapped donors; over 95% were de novo at given depth.

This sample's time point: recipient sample about 28 days before transplant, after cytoreduction. Samples: about 28 days before transplant, then days 30, 100 and 180 after. Sequencing was performed with immunoSEQ multiplex PCR; in TCRdb, only in-frame clones are kept and a portion is missing. Here the sample spans roughly 80,000 clones, almost 97% being singletons. With respect to this clone: What it binds is not known.

Sequences were derived from peripheral blood mononuclear cells, sampled before stem cell transplant. The TCR was taken from a woman in her forties or fifties with acute myeloid leukemia. Some clones in this sample may be carry-over from other donors' samples.

DNA for the CDR3: TGTGCCTGGAGTGTAGCTAGCCTATTGGATGAGCAGTTCTTC. Its translation: CAWSVASLLDEQFF. V is TRBV30 and J is TRBJ2-1, with a possible D match to TRBD2 (5 bases). The V end was cut by 0 bases, the J end by 8 bases, with 14 bases between. The germline CDR1 and CDR2 sequences are GTSNPN and SVGIG (reference sequence). This CDR3 spans 14 amino acids.